This T cell receptor beta chain was found in a study of CD8+ T cells in alopecia areata. Study-wide background: The tofacitinib course ran for 6 to 18 months and was followed by 6 months off drug. Study conclusions and caveats: Many expanded lesional clones stayed in scalp and blood while on tofacitinib.

As concerns this clone: Its antigen is still unknown.

Sequencing used cDNA as its template, made by extracting RNA and reverse transcribing it. Sequencing was performed with immunoSEQ multiplex PCR; in TCRdb, only in-frame clones are kept and a portion is missing. The sample lists 150,000 to 200,000 clones, 58% occurring once. Documented treatment: oral pan-JAK inhibitor, 5-10 mg twice daily. This TCR derives from a human donor with alopecia areata. This material consisted of CD8+ T cells sorted from blood, taken at week 24, from a patient treated with tofacitinib.

CDR3 region: CASAKAGTGAYEQYF. CDR3 coding DNA: TGTGCTAGTGCCAAGGCCGGGACAGGGGCCTACGAGCAGTACTTC. The chain carries TRBV12-5 and TRBJ2-7; TRBD1 aligns across 10 bases. CDR3 length: 15 residues. Germline V lookup: CDR1 LGHNT, CDR2 FRNRAP. The V gene end was trimmed by 7 bases and the J gene end by 2 bases; junction bases not matched to a gene: 8.